This T cell receptor (beta chain) was sequenced in a study of blood T cells in healthy people across ages. This CDR3 spans 14 amino acids. With 5 bases removed from V and 5 bases from J, the gap between germline ends came to 12 bases. Through a sample-barcoded 5' primer and a J-beta primer mix, a second PCR was run for roughly 6 to 11 cycles. From the 5' RACE reads, TCRdb called clonotypes with MiXCR, one entry per CDR3 protein. The sample shows roughly 1.4 million distinct CDR3 sequences, roughly 59% of them seen only once. Donors each provided about 9.5 milliliters of peripheral blood. Specimen: blood. This chain joins TRBV12-3 or TRBV12-4 and TRBJ1-4; D not resolved. This TCR derives from a man between 18 and 29 years old in good health. The DNA for the CDR3 is TGTGCCAGCAGTGTATTTGCGGGGAATGAAAAACTGTTTTTT. Translating gives CASSVFAGNEKLFF.